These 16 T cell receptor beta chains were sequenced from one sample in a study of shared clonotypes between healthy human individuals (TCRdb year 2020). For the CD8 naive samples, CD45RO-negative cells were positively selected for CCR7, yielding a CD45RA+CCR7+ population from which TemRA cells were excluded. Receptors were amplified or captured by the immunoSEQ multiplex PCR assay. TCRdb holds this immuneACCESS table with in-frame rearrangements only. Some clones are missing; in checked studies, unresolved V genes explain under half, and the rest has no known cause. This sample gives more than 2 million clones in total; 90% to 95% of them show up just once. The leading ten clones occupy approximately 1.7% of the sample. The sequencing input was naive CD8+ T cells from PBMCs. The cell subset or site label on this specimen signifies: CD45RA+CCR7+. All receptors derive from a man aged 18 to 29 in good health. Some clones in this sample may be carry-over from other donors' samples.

The CDR3 here is CASSPRDRTYEQYF. The CDR3 nucleotides are TGCGCCAGCAGCCCCCGGGACAGGACCTACGAGCAGTACTTC. V and J are TRBV4-1 and TRBJ2-7; 8 bases fit TRBD1. Germline assignment: CDR1 MGHRA and CDR2 YSYEKL. The ends lost 4 bases at V and 2 bases at J; junction bases unmatched: 4. The CDR3 loop spans 14 amino acids.

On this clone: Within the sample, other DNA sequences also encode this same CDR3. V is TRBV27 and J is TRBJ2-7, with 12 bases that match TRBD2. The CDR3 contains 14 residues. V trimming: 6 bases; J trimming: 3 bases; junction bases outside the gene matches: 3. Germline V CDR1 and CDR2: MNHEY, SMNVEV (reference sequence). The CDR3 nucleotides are TGTGCCAGCAGCCTGGGACTAGCGGGCTACGAGCAGTACTTC. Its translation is CASSLGLAGYEQYF.

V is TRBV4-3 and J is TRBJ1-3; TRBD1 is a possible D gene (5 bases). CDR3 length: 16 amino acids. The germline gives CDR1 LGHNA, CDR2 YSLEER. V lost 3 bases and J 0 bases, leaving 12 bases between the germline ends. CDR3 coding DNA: TGCGCCAGCAGCCAGACAGCTGCTCACTCTGGAAACACCATATATTTT. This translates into CASSQTAAHSGNTIYF.

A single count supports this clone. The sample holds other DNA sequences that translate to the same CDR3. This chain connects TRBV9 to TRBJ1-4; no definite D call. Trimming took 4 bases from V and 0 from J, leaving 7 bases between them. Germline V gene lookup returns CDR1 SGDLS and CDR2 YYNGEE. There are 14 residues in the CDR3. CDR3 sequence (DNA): TGTGCCAGCAGCCCCCGTTCAACTAATGAAAAACTGTTTTTT. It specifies CASSPRSTNEKLFF.

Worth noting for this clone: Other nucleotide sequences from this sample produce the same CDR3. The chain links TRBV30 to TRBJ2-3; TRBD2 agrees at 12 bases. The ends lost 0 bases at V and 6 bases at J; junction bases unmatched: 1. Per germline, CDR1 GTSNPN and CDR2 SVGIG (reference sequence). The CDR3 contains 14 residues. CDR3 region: CAWSVLAGGDTQYF. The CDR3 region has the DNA TGTGCCTGGAGTGTACTAGCGGGAGGCGATACGCAGTATTTT.

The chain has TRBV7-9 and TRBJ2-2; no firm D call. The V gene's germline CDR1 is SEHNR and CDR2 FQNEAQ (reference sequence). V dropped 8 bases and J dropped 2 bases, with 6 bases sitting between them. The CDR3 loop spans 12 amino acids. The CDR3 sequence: CASGNNTGELFF. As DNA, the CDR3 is TGTGCCAGCGGAAATAACACCGGGGAGCTGTTTTTT.

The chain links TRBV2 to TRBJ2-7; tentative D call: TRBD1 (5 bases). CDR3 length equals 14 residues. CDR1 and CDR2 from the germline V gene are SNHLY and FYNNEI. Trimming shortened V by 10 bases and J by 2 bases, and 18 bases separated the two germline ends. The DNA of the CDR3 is TGTGCCACCCTACTTTTGACAGAGCCCTACGAGCAGTACTTC. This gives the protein CATLLLTEPYEQYF. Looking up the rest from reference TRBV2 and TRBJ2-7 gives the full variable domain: EPEVTQTPSHQVTQMGQEVILRCVPISNHLYFYWYRQILGQKVEFLVSFYNNEISEKSEIFDDQFSVERPDGSNFTLKIRSTKLEDSAMYFCATLLLTEPYEQYFGPGTRLTVT.

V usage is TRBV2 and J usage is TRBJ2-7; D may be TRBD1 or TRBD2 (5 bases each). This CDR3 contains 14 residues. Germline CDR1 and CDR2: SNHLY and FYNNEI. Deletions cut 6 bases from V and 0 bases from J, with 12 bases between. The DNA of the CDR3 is TGTGCCAGCAGAAGGGACGGCGACTCCTACGAGCAGTACTTC. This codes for CASRRDGDSYEQYF. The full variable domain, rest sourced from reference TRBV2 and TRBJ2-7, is EPEVTQTPSHQVTQMGQEVILRCVPISNHLYFYWYRQILGQKVEFLVSFYNNEISEKSEIFDDQFSVERPDGSNFTLKIRSTKLEDSAMYFCASRRDGDSYEQYFGPGTRLTVT.

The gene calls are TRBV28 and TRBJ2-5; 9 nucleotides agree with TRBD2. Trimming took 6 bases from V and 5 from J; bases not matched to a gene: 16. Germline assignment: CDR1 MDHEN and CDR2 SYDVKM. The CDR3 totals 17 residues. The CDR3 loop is CASSPHHGREGTETQYF. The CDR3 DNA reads TGTGCCAGCAGCCCTCACCACGGGCGGGAGGGCACGGAGACCCAGTACTTC.

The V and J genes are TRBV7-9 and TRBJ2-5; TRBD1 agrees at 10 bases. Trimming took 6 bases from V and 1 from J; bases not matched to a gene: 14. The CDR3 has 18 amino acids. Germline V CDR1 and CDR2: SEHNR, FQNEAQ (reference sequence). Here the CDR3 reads CASRPRTRDRGTQETQYF. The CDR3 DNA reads TGTGCCAGCAGGCCAAGAACCCGGGACAGGGGAACCCAAGAGACCCAGTACTTC. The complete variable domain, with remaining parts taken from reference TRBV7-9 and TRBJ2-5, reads DTGVSQNPRHKITKRGQNVTFRCDPISEHNRLYWYRQTLGQGPEFLTYFQNEAQLEKSRLLSDRFSAERPKGSFSTLEIQRTEQGDSAMYLCASRPRTRDRGTQETQYFGPGTRLLVL.

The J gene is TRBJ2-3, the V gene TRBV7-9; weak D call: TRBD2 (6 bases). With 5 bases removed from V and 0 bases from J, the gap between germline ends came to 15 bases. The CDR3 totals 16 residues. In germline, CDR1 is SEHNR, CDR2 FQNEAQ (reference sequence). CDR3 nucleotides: TGTGCCAGCAGCCGACCTAAGGGGACTAGCACAGATACGCAGTATTTT. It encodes CASSRPKGTSTDTQYF.

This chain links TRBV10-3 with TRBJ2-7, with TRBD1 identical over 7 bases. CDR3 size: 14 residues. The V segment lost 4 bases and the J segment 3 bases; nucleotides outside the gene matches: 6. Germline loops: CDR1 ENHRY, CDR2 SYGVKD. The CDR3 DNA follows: TGTGCCATCAGTGGAGGACAGGAGCTCTACGAGCAGTACTTC. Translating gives CAISGGQELYEQYF.

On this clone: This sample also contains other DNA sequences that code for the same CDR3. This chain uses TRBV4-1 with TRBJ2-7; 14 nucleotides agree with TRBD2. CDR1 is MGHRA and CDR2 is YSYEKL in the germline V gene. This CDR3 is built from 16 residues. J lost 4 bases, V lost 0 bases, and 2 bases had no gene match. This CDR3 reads CASSQDGLAGGYEQYF. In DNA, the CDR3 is TGCGCCAGCAGCCAAGATGGACTAGCGGGAGGTTACGAGCAGTACTTC.

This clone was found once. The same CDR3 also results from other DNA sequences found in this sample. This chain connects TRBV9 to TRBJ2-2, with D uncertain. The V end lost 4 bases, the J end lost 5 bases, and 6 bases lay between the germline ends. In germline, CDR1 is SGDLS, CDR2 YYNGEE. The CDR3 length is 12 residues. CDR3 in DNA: TGTGCCAGCAGCCCCCGAACCGGGGAGCTGTTTTTT. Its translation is CASSPRTGELFF. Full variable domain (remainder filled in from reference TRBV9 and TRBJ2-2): DSGVTQTPKHLITATGQRVTLRCSPRSGDLSVYWYQQSLDQGLQFLIQYYNGEERAKGNILERFSAQQFPDLHSELNLSSLELGDSALYFCASSPRTGELFFGEGSRLTVL.

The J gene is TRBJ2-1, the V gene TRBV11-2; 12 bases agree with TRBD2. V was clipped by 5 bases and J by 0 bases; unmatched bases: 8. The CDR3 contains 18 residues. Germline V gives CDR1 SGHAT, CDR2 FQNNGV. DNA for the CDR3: TGTGCCAGCAGCGGGCGACTAGCGGGAGAGAGCTCCTACAATGAGCAGTTCTTC. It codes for CASSGRLAGESSYNEQFF.

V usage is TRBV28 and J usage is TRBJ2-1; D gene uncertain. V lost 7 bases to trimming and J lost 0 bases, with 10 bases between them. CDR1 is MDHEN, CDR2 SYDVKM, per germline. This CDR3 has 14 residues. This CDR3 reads CASIPDTSYNEQFF. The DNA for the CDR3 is TGTGCCAGCATTCCAGATACCTCCTACAATGAGCAGTTCTTC.